This T cell receptor beta chain was documented in a study of tumor-infiltrating lymphocytes in primary liver carcinoma. Turning to the study itself: Samples yielded about 3.65 to 7.5 million productive TCRbeta reads, similar across tissue types.

Scientists recovered RNA and DNA together from about 20-30 mg of unsorted bulk tissue. Surgeons treated the primary liver carcinoma of the patients by surgical resection. Total RNA amounting to around 530 ng was the source from which TCR beta cDNA was made with a constant-region primer. Three rounds of nested multiplex PCR with slightly modified ARM-PCR produced TCR beta libraries. For around 10 cycles apiece, the opening two PCR rounds ran with TRBV1-TRBV30 forward primers and a C-beta reverse primer. One entry per CDR3 protein results from TCRdb running MiXCR on the multiplex PCR reads. Counted here are roughly 80,000 distinct CDR3 sequences, roughly 72% occurring once; the ten biggest clones make up about 28%. Trimming removed 4 bases from V and 2 bases from J, with 15 bases in between. The CDR3 is 16 amino acids. Germline values: CDR1 MNHEY, CDR2 SVGAGI.

The sample consisted of tumor-adjacent normal liver tissue. This rearrangement joins TRBV6-5 to TRBJ1-3; D is ambiguous. This sequence originates from a man aged 35 to 55 with primary liver carcinoma and hepatitis B virus infection. The CDR3 bases are TGTGCCAGCAGTTGCTCGAGGCCGAGCCCTGGAAACACCATATATTTT. Translating it yields CASSCSRPSPGNTIYF.